This T cell receptor (beta chain) emerged from a study of Ad26.COV2.S vaccination and SARS-CoV-2 variants. Overall study: Donor had been placed in the Ad26.COV2.S arm of the COV1001 trial. Administration of Ad26.COV2.S was intramuscular, either once or twice 56 days apart. Study-level results: Ad26.COV2.S recipients had broader spike-specific TCRs (P = 0.0014). Breadth of non-spike TCRs did not differ between vaccinees and placebo recipients.

TCRdb's copy holds only in-frame clones and misses some; the assay was immunoSEQ multiplex PCR. The profile covers around 270,000 clones, with around 88% appearing a single time and 2.5% to 3.5% taken by the ten largest. As to treatment: about 20 received Ad26.COV2.S at low or high dose, single or two shots; roughly 5 received placebo; per-sample allocation not given. Repertoires come from day 63 after the first vaccine or placebo injection. To note about this clone: Antigen specificity is unknown.

Per germline, CDR1 SGDLS and CDR2 YYNGEE. V lost 0 bases, J lost 3 bases, and 4 bases lay in between. The CDR3 spans 13 residues. The chain combines TRBV9 with TRBJ2-1, with D uncertain. The clonotype comes from a person between 18 and 60 years old who received the Ad26.COV2.S COVID-19 vaccine or a placebo. The material sequenced was peripheral blood, taken in a trial of Ad26.COV2.S vaccine versus placebo. In nucleotides, the CDR3 is TGTGCCAGCAGCGTAGACAACTACAATGAGCAGTTCTTC. Protein product: CASSVDNYNEQFF.